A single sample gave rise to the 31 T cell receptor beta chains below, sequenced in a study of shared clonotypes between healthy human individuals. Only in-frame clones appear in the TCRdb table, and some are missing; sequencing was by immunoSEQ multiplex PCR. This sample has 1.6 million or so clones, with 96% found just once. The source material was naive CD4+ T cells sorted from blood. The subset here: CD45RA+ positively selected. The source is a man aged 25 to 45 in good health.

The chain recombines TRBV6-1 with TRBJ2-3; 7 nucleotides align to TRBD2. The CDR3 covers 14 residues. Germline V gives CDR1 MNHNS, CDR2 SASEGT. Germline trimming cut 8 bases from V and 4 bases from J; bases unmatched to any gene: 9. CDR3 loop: CASGRGLASDTQYF. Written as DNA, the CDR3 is TGTGCCAGCGGGAGGGGTTTGGCCTCAGATACGCAGTATTTT.

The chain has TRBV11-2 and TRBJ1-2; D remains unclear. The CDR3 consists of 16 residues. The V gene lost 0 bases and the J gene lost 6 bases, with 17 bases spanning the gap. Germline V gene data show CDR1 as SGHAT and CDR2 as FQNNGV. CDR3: CASSLDLSVQLDGYTF. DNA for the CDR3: TGTGCCAGCAGCTTAGATCTTTCGGTTCAGTTAGATGGCTACACCTTC.

The CDR3 is CASSPTGGYNEQFF. CDR3 DNA sequence: TGTGCCAGCAGTCCGACAGGGGGCTACAATGAGCAGTTCTTC. The chain carries TRBV27 and TRBJ2-1, with TRBD1 matching over 9 bases. The V and J ends lost 5 bases and 3 bases, in that order; junction bases with no gene match: 2. The germline gives CDR1 MNHEY, CDR2 SMNVEV (reference sequence). The CDR3 runs 14 residues.

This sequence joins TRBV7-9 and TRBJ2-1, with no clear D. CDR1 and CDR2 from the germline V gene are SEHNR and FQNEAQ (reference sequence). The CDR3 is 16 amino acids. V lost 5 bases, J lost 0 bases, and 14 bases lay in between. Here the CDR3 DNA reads TGTGCCAGCAGCGAAATAGTAGCCCGCTCCTACAATGAGCAGTTCTTC. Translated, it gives CASSEIVARSYNEQFF. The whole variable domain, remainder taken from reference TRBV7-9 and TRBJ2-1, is DTGVSQNPRHKITKRGQNVTFRCDPISEHNRLYWYRQTLGQGPEFLTYFQNEAQLEKSRLLSDRFSAERPKGSFSTLEIQRTEQGDSAMYLCASSEIVARSYNEQFFGPGTRLTVL.

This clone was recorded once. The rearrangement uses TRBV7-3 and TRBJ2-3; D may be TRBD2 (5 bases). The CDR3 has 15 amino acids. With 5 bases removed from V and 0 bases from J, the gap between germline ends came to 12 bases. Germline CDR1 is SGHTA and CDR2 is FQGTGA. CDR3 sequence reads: CASSASTYSTDTQYF. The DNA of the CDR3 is TGTGCCAGCAGCGCTAGCACCTATAGCACAGATACGCAGTATTTT.

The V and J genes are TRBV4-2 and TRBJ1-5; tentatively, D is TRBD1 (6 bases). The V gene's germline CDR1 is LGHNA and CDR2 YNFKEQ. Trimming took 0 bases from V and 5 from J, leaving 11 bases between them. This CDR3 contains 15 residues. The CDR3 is CASSQDRAGDQPQHF. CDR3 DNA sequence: TGTGCCAGCAGCCAAGATCGGGCAGGGGATCAGCCCCAGCATTTT.

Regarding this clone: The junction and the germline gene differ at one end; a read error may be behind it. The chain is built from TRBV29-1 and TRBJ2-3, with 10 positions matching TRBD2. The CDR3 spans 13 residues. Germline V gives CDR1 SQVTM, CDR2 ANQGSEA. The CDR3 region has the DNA TGCAGCGTTGAAGATCCGGGGCTAGCGGGAGTTCGTTTT. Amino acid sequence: CSVEDPGLAGVRF.

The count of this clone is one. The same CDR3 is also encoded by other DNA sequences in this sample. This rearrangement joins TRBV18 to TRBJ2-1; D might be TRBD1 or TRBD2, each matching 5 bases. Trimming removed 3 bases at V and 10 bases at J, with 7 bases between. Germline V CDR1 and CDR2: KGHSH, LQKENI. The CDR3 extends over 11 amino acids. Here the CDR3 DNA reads TGTGCCAGCTCACCCGGGACCGAGCAGTTCTTC. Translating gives CASSPGTEQFF.

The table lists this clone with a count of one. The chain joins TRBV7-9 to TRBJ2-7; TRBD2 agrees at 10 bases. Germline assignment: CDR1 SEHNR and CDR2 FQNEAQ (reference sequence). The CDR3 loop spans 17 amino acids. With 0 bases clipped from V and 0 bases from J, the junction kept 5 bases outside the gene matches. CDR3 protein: CASSLAPLAGVSYEQYF. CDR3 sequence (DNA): TGTGCCAGCAGCTTAGCGCCGCTAGCGGGAGTCTCCTACGAGCAGTACTTC. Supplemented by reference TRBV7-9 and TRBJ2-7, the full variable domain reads DTGVSQNPRHKITKRGQNVTFRCDPISEHNRLYWYRQTLGQGPEFLTYFQNEAQLEKSRLLSDRFSAERPKGSFSTLEIQRTEQGDSAMYLCASSLAPLAGVSYEQYFGPGTRLTVT.

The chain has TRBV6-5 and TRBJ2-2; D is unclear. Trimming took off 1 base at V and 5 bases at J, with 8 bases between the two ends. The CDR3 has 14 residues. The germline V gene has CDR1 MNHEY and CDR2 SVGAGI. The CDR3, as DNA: TGTGCCAGCAGTTACTTCGGCCAGACCGGGGAGCTGTTTTTT. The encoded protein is CASSYFGQTGELFF.

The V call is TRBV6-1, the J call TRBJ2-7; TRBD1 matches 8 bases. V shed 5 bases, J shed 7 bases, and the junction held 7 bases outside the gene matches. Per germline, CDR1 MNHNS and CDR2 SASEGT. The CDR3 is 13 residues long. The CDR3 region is CASSRTGLREQYF. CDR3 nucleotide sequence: TGTGCCAGCAGTCGGACAGGGTTAAGGGAGCAGTACTTC.

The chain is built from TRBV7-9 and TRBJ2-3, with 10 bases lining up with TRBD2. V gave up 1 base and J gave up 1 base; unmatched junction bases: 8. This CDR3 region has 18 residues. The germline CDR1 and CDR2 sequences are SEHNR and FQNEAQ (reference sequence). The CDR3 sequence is CASSLVQGLAEGTDTQYF. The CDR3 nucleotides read TGTGCCAGCAGCTTAGTCCAAGGACTAGCGGAAGGCACAGATACGCAGTATTTT. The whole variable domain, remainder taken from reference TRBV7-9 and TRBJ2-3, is DTGVSQNPRHKITKRGQNVTFRCDPISEHNRLYWYRQTLGQGPEFLTYFQNEAQLEKSRLLSDRFSAERPKGSFSTLEIQRTEQGDSAMYLCASSLVQGLAEGTDTQYFGPGTRLTVL.

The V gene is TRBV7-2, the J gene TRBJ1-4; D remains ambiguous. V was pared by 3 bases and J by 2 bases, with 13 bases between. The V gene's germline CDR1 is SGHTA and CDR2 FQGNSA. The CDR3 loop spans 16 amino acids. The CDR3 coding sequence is TGTGCCAGCAGCTTTAGTAGGGTTGCCACTAATGAAAAACTGTTTTTT. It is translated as CASSFSRVATNEKLFF. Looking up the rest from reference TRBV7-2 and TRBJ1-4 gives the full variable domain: GAGVSQSPSNKVTEKGKDVELRCDPISGHTALYWYRQSLGQGLEFLIYFQGNSAPDKSGLPSDRFSAERTGGSVSTLTIQRTQQEDSAVYLCASSFSRVATNEKLFFGSGTQLSVL.

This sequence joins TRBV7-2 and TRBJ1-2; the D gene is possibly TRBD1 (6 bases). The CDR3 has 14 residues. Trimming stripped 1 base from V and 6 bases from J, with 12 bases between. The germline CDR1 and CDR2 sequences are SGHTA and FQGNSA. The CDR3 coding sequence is TGTGCCAGCAGCTTAGACAGGGTACTTAATGGCTACACCTTC. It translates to CASSLDRVLNGYTF.

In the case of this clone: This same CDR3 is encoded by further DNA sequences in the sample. The CDR3 reads CSARRGETQYF. CDR3 coding DNA: TGCAGTGCTAGACGTGGGGAGACCCAGTACTTC. The genes are TRBV20-1 and TRBJ2-5; no firm D call. The CDR3 sequence is 11 residues long. Trimming cost V 2 bases and J 5 bases, with 6 bases left between them. The germline V gene has CDR1 DFQATT and CDR2 SNEGSKA (reference sequence).

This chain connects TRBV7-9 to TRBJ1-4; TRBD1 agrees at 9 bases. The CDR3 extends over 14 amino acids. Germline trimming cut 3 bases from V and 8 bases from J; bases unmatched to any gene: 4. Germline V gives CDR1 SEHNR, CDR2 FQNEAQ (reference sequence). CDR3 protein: CASSFGTGREKLFF. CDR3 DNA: TGTGCCAGCAGCTTCGGGACAGGGAGGGAAAAACTGTTTTTT.

The CDR3 spells CASSLFGGNTEAFF. The CDR3 DNA reads TGTGCCAGCAGTTTATTTGGGGGAAACACTGAAGCTTTCTTT. V usage is TRBV28 and J usage is TRBJ1-1; a possible D gene is TRBD1 (5 bases). The germline V gene encodes CDR1 MDHEN and CDR2 SYDVKM. V gave up 1 base and J gave up 2 bases, with 8 bases separating them. This CDR3 region has 14 residues. The full variable domain, rest sourced from reference TRBV28 and TRBJ1-1, is DVKVTQSSRYLVKRTGEKVFLECVQDMDHENMFWYRQDPGLGLRLIYFSYDVKMKEKGDIPEGYSVSREKKERFSLILESASTNQTSMYLCASSLFGGNTEAFFGQGTRLTVV.

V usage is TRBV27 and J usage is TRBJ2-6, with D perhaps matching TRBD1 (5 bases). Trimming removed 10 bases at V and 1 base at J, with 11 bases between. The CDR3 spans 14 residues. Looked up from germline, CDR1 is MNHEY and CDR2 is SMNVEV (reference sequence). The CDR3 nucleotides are TGTGCCACCAGACAGTTATCTGGGGCCAACGTCCTGACTTTC. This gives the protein CATRQLSGANVLTF. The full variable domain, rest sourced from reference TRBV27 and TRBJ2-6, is EAQVTQNPRYLITVTGKKLTVTCSQNMNHEYMSWYRQDPGLGLRQIYYSMNVEVTDKGDVPEGYKVSRKEKRNFPLILESPSPNQTSLYFCATRQLSGANVLTFGAGSRLTVL.

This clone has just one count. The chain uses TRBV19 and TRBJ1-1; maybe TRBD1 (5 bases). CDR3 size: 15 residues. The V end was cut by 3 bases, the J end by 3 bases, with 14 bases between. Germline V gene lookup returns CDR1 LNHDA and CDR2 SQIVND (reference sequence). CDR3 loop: CASSILRGLDTEAFF. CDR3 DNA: TGTGCCAGTAGTATTCTAAGGGGATTGGACACTGAAGCTTTCTTT.

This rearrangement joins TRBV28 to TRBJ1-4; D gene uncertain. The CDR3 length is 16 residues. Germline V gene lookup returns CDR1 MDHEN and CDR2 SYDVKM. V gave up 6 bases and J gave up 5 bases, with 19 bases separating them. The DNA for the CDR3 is TGTGCCAGCAGCGTGCCGGGGAGGTGGGTAAATGAAAAACTGTTTTTT. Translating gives CASSVPGRWVNEKLFF.

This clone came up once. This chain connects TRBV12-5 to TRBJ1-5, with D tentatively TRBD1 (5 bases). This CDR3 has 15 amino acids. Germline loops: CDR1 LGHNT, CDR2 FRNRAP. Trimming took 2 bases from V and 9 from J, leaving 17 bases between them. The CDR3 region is CASGLKNRYPPPQHF. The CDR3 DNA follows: TGTGCTAGTGGTTTGAAGAACAGGTACCCTCCGCCCCAGCATTTT.

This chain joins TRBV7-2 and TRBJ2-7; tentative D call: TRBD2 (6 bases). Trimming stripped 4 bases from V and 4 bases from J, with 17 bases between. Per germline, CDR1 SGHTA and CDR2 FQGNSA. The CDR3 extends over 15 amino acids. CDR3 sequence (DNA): TGTGCCAGCAGCTACACTAGCAGGAGGAAGTACGAGCAGTACTTC. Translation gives CASSYTSRRKYEQYF.

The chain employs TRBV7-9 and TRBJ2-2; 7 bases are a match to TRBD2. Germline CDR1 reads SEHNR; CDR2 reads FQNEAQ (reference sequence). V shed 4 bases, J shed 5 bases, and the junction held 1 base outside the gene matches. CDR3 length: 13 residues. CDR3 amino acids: CASSWGGTGELFF. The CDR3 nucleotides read TGTGCCAGCAGCTGGGGAGGGACCGGGGAGCTGTTTTTT.

The CDR3 reads CASSHRARGNTIYF. The CDR3, as DNA: TGTGCCAGTAGCCACAGGGCGAGAGGAAACACCATATATTTT. V usage is TRBV19 and J usage is TRBJ1-3; D might be TRBD1 (6 bases). Per germline, CDR1 LNHDA and CDR2 SQIVND (reference sequence). The CDR3 consists of 14 residues. Trimming took off 6 bases at V and 4 bases at J, with 13 bases between the two ends.

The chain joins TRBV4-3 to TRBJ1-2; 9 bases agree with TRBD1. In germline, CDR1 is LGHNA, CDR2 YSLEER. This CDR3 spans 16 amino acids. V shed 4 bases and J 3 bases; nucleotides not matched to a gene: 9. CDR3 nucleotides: TGCGCCAGCAGCCCTCGAGGTACAGGGGGCGACTATGGCTACACCTTC. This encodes CASSPRGTGGDYGYTF.

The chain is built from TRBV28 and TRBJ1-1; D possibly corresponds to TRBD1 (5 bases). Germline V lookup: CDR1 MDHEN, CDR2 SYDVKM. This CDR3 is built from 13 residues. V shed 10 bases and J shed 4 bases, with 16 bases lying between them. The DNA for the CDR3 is TGTGCCACCCAGGGCAGTTTGGGCACTGAAGCTTTCTTT. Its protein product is CATQGSLGTEAFF.

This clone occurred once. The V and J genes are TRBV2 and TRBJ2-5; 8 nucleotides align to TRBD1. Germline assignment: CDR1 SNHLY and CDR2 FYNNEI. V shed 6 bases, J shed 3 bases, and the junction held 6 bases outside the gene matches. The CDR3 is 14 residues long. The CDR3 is CASSPRTGKETQYF. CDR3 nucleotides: TGTGCCAGCAGCCCAAGGACAGGGAAAGAGACCCAGTACTTC.

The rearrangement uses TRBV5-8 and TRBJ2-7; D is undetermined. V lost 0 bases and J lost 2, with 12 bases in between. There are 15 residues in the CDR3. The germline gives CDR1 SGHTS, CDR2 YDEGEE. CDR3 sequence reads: CASSLAGRRTYEQYF. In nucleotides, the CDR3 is TGTGCCAGCAGCTTGGCCGGACGCCGGACCTACGAGCAGTACTTC.

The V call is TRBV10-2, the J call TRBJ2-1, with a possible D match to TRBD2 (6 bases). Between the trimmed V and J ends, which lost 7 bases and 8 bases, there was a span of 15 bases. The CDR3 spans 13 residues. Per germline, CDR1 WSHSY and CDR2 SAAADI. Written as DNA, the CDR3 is TGCGCCAGCATACCCGGAGGGCGTCATGAGCAGTTCTTC. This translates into CASIPGGRHEQFF.

The CDR3 DNA sequence: TGCGCCAGCAGCCAAGTACGGGCCAACGAGCAGTACTTC. Residues: CASSQVRANEQYF. The genes are TRBV4-3 and TRBJ2-7; D gene ambiguous. Trimming left V 1 base short and J 5 bases short, with 9 bases between. Germline lookup yields CDR1 LGHNA and CDR2 YSLEER. This CDR3 contains 13 residues.

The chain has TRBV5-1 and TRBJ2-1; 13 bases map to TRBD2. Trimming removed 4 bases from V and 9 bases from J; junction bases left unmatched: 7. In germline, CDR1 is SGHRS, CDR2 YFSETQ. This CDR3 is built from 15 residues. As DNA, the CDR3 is TGCGCCAGCAGCGTGACTAGCGGGGGGCTCGGTGAGCAGTTCTTC. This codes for CASSVTSGGLGEQFF.